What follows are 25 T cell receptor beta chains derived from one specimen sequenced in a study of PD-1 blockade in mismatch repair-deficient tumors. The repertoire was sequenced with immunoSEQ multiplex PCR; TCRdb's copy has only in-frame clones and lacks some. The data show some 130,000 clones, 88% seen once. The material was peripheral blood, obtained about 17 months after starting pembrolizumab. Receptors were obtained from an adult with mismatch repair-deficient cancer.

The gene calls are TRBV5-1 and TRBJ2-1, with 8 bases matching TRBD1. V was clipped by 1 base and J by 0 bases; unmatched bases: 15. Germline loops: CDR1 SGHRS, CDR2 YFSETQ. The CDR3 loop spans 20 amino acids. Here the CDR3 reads CASSLFILGQGAGSYNEQFF. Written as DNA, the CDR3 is TGCGCCAGCAGCTTGTTTATCCTGGGTCAGGGGGCTGGCTCCTACAATGAGCAGTTCTTC. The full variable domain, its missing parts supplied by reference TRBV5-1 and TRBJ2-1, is KAGVTQTPRYLIKTRGQQVTLSCSPISGHRSVSWYQQTPGQGLQFLFEYFSETQRNKGNFPGRFSGRQFSNSRSEMNVSTLELGDSALYLCASSLFILGQGAGSYNEQFFGPGTRLTVL.

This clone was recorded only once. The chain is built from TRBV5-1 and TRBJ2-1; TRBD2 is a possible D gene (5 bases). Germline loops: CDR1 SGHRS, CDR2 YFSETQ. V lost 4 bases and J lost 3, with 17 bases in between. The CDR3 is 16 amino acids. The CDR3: CASSLIPAVYYNEQFF. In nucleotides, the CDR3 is TGCGCCAGCAGCCTAATACCAGCGGTATACTACAATGAGCAGTTCTTC.

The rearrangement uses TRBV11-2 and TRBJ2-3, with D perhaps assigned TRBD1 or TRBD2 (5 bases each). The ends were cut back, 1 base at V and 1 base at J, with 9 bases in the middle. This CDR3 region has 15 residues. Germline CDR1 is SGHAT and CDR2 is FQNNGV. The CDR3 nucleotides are TGTGCCAGCAGCTTAGTGACGGGGCGCACAGATACGCAGTATTTT. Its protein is CASSLVTGRTDTQYF. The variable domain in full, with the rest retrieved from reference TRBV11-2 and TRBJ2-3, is EAGVAQSPRYKIIEKRQSVAFWCNPISGHATLYWYQQILGQGPKLLIQFQNNGVVDDSQLPKDRFSAERLKGVDSTLKIQPAKLEDSAVYLCASSLVTGRTDTQYFGPGTRLTVL.

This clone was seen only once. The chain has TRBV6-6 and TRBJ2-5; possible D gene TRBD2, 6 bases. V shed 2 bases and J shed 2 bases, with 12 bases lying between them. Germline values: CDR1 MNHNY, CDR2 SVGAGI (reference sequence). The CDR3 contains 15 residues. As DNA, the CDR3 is TGTGCCAGCAGTTACCTGGAGGGCCTACAAGAGACCCAGTACTTC. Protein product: CASSYLEGLQETQYF.

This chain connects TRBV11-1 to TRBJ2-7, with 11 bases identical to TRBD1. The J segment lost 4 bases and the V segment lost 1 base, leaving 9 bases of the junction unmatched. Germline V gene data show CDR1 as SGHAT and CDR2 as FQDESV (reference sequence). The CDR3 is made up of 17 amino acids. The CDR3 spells CASSLVGWGQGVYEQYF. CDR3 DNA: TGTGCCAGCAGCTTAGTCGGGTGGGGACAGGGGGTTTACGAGCAGTACTTC.

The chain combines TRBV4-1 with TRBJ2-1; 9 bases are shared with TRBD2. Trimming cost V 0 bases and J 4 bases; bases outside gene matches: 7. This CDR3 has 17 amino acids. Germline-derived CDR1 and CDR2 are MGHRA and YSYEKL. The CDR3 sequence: CASSQEMAGGPYNEQFF. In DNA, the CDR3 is TGCGCCAGCAGCCAAGAGATGGCGGGAGGGCCTTACAATGAGCAGTTCTTC.

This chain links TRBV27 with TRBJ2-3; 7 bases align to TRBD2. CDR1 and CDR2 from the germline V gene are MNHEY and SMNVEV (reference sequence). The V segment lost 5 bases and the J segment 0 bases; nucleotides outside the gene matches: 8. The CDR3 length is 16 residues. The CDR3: CASSNLRLASTDTQYF. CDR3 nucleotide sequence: TGTGCCAGCAGTAACCTCCGACTAGCCAGCACAGATACGCAGTATTTT.

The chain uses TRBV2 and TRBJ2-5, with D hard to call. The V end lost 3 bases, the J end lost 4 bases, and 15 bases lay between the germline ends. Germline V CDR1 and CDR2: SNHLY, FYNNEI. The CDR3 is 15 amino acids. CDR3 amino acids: CASSEGPVGSETQYF. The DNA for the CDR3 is TGTGCCAGCAGTGAGGGCCCAGTAGGGTCAGAGACCCAGTACTTC.

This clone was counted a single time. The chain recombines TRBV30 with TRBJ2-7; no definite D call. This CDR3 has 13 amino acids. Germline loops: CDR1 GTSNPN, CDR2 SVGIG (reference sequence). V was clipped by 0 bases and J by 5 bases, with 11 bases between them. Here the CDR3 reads CAWSVYNSHEQYF. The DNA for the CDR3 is TGTGCCTGGAGTGTTTATAATTCTCACGAGCAGTACTTC.

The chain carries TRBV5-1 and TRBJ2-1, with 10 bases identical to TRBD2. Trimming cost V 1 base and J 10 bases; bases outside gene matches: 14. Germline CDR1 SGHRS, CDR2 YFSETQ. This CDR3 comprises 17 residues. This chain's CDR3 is CASSLLPGPSGSVEQFF. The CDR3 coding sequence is TGCGCCAGCAGCTTGTTACCCGGCCCTAGCGGGAGCGTGGAGCAGTTCTTC.

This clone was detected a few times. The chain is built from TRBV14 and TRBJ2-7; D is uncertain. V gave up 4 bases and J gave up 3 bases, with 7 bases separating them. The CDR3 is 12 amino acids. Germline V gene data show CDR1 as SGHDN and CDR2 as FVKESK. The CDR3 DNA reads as TGTGCCAGCAGCCCAAACCTCTACGAGCAGTACTTC. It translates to CASSPNLYEQYF.

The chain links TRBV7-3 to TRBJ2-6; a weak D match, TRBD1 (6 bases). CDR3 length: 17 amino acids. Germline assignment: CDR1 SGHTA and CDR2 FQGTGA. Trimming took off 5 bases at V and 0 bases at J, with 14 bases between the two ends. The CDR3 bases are TGTGCCAGCAGCCTTAGACAGGTTCTCTCTGGGGCCAACGTCCTGACTTTC. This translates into CASSLRQVLSGANVLTF.

CDR3 DNA sequence: TGTGCCAGCAGCTGGGGGACTACCACAGATACGCAGTATTTT. Its translation: CASSWGTTTDTQYF. The chain combines TRBV5-6 with TRBJ2-3; 7 bases line up with TRBD2. Trimming cost V 3 bases and J 2 bases; bases outside gene matches: 3. Germline assignment: CDR1 SGHDT and CDR2 YYEEEE. The CDR3 loop spans 14 amino acids.

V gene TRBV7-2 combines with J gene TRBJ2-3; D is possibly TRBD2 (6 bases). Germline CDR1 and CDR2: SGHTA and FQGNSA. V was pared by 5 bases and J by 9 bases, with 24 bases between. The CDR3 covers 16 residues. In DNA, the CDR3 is TGTGCCAGCAGCCTTTTCGGGAGCCGACTATTACTAACGCAGTATTTT. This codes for CASSLFGSRLLLTQYF.

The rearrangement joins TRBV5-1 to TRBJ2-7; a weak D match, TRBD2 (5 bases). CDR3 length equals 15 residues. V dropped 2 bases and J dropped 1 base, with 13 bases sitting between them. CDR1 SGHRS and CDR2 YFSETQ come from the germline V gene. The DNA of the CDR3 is TGCGCCAGCAGCTTCCCCATGGGAGATTCCTACGAGCAGTACTTC. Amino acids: CASSFPMGDSYEQYF. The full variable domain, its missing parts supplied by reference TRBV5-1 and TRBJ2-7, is KAGVTQTPRYLIKTRGQQVTLSCSPISGHRSVSWYQQTPGQGLQFLFEYFSETQRNKGNFPGRFSGRQFSNSRSEMNVSTLELGDSALYLCASSFPMGDSYEQYFGPGTRLTVT.

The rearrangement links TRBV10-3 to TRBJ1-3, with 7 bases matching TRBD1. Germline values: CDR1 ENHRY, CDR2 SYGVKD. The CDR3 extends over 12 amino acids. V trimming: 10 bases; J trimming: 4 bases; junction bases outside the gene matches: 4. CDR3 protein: CATGQPGNTIYF. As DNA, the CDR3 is TGTGCCACGGGACAGCCGGGAAACACCATATATTTT.

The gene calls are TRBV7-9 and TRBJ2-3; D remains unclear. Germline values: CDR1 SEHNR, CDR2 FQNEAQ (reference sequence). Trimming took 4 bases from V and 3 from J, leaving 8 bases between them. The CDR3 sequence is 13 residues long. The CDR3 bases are TGTGCCAGCAGCTCCCTGAATACAGATACGCAGTATTTT. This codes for CASSSLNTDTQYF.

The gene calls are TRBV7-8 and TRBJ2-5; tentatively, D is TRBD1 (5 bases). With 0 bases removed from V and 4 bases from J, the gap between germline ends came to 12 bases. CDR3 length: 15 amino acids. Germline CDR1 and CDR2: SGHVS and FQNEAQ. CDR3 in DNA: TGTGCCAGCAGCTTAGCGGACATTCAGGGAGAGACCCAGTACTTC. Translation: CASSLADIQGETQYF.

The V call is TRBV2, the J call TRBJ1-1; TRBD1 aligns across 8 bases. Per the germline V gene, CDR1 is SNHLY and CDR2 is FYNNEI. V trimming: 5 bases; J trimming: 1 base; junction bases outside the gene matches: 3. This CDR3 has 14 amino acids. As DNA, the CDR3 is TGTGCCAGCAGTCGGACAGGGAAGAACACTGAAGCTTTCTTT. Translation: CASSRTGKNTEAFF. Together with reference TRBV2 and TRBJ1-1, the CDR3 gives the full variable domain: EPEVTQTPSHQVTQMGQEVILRCVPISNHLYFYWYRQILGQKVEFLVSFYNNEISEKSEIFDDQFSVERPDGSNFTLKIRSTKLEDSAMYFCASSRTGKNTEAFFGQGTRLTVV.

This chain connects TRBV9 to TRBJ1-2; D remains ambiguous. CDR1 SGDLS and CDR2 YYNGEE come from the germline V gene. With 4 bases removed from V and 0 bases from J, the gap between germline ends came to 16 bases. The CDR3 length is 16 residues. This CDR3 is CASSISYAGANYGYTF. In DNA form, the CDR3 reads TGTGCCAGCAGCATCTCGTACGCGGGAGCTAACTATGGCTACACCTTC.

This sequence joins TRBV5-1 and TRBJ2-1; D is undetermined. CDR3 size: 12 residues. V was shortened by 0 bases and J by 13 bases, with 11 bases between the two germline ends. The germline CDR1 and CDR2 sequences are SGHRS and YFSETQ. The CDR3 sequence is CASSLGSSVQFF. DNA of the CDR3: TGCGCCAGCAGCTTGGGAAGTAGTGTTCAGTTCTTC. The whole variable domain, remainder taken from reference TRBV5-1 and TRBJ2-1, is KAGVTQTPRYLIKTRGQQVTLSCSPISGHRSVSWYQQTPGQGLQFLFEYFSETQRNKGNFPGRFSGRQFSNSRSEMNVSTLELGDSALYLCASSLGSSVQFFGPGTRLTVL.

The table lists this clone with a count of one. The CDR3 protein is CASSEGMGLAFYEQYF. In DNA, the CDR3 is TGTGCCAGCAGTGAAGGTATGGGACTAGCTTTCTACGAGCAGTACTTC. The chain carries TRBV2 and TRBJ2-7, with TRBD2 matching over 9 bases. Germline CDR1 SNHLY, CDR2 FYNNEI. V was clipped by 1 base and J by 3 bases; unmatched bases: 7. CDR3 size: 16 residues. Variable domain in full (rest from reference TRBV2 and TRBJ2-7): EPEVTQTPSHQVTQMGQEVILRCVPISNHLYFYWYRQILGQKVEFLVSFYNNEISEKSEIFDDQFSVERPDGSNFTLKIRSTKLEDSAMYFCASSEGMGLAFYEQYFGPGTRLTVT.

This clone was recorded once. CDR3 residues: CASSGMGVEKLFF. In DNA form, the CDR3 reads TGTGCCAGCAGTGGGATGGGGGTTGAAAAACTGTTTTTT. The chain employs TRBV2 and TRBJ1-4, with D maybe TRBD1 (5 bases). Trimming stripped 4 bases from V and 7 bases from J, with 10 bases between. Germline V gives CDR1 SNHLY, CDR2 FYNNEI. CDR3 length equals 13 residues.

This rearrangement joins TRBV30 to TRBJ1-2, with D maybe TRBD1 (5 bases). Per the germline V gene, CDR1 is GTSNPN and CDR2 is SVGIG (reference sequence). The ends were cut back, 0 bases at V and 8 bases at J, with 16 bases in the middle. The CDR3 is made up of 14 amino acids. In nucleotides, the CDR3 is TGTGCCTGGAGTGTTACTCAGGGTTCCTCGGGCTACACCTTC. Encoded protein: CAWSVTQGSSGYTF.

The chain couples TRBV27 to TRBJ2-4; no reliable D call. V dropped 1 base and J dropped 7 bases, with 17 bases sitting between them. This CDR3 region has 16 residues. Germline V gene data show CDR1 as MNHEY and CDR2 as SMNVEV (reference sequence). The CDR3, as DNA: TGTGCCAGCAGTTTATACGACCCTTTCTACGGGAACATTCAGTACTTC. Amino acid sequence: CASSLYDPFYGNIQYF.